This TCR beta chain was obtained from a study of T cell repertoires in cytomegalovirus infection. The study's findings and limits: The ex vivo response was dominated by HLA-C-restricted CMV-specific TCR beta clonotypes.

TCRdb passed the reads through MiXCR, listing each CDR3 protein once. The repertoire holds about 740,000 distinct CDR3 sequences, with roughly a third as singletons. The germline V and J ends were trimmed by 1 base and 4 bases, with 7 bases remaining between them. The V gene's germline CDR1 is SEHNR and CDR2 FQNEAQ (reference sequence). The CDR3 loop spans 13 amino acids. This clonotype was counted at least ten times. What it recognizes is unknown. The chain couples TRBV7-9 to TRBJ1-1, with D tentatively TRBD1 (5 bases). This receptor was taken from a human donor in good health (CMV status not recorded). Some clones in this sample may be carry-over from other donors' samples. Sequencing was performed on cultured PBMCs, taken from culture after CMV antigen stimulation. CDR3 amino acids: CASSLGGSTEAFF. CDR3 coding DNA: TGTGCCAGCAGCTTAGGGGGGAGCACTGAAGCTTTCTTT. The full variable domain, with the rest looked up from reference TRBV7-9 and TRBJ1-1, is DTGVSQNPRHKITKRGQNVTFRCDPISEHNRLYWYRQTLGQGPEFLTYFQNEAQLEKSRLLSDRFSAERPKGSFSTLEIQRTEQGDSAMYLCASSLGGSTEAFFGQGTRLTVV.